This T cell receptor beta chain was sequenced in a study of OX40 agonist ivuxolimab in advanced cancers. The V gene's germline CDR1 is LNHDA and CDR2 SQIVND (reference sequence). This CDR3 region has 15 residues. Deletions cut 0 bases from V and 8 bases from J, with 15 bases between. This clone was found once. Some clones are missing from TCRdb's copy, which holds only in-frame ones; the method was immunoSEQ multiplex PCR. The top ten clones hold about 1.3% of a sample with about 72,000 clones, about nine tenths of them seen once. The origin of this receptor is an adult with an advanced solid tumor such as melanoma, head and neck, liver or kidney cancer. The material sequenced was CD4+ or CD8+ T cells sorted from blood, taken in a trial of the OX40 agonist ivuxolimab. This chain connects TRBV19 to TRBJ2-3, with D possibly being TRBD2 (6 bases). The CDR3 DNA reads as TGTGCCAGTAGTATAGAGGGCCGGGGGAGGCCTACGCAGTATTTT. Encoded protein: CASSIEGRGRPTQYF.